The TCR beta chain described here comes from a study of T cell responses to AZD1222 COVID-19 vaccine. Findings and caveats of the study: Repertoires were collected only later (after the peak T cell response had occurred). The donor cohort was predominantly white British with a female majority, and clonal diversity may have been underestimated.

About this clone: The antigen remains undetermined.

Clones were sequenced by immunoSEQ multiplex PCR, and TCRdb holds only the in-frame ones, with some missing. The sample yields 85,000 to 120,000 clones, approximately 88% seen once. The material sequenced was peripheral blood, taken on day 0 of AZD1222 vaccination. The sequence derives from an adult in good health.

The CDR3 region has the DNA TGCAGTGCTAGTCCCAGGGGTAGCAATCAGCCCCAGCATTTT. This gives the protein CSASPRGSNQPQHF. This chain links TRBV20-1 with TRBJ1-5; D might be TRBD1 (6 bases). Germline assignment: CDR1 DFQATT and CDR2 SNEGSKA (reference sequence). This CDR3 has 14 residues. Trimming shortened V by 3 bases and J by 0 bases, and 9 bases separated the two germline ends.